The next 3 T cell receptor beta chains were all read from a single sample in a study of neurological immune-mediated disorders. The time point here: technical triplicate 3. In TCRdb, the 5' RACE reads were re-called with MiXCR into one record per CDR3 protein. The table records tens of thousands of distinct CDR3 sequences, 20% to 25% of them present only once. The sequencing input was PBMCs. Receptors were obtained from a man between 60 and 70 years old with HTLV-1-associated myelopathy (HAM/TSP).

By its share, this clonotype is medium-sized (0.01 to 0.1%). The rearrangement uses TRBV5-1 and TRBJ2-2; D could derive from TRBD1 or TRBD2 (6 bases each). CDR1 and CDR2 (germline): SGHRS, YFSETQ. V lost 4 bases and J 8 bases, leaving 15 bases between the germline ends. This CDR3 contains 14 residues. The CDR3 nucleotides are TGCGCCAGCAGCCCACGAGGAGGGGGAGGGGAGCTGTTTTTT. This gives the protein CASSPRGGGGELFF.

In DNA, the CDR3 is TGCGCTAACAGCTTGGGGACAGGGGGCCACGAGCAGTACTTC. Protein: CANSLGTGGHEQYF. This chain connects TRBV5-1 to TRBJ2-7, with 12 positions matching TRBD1. Germline V gives CDR1 SGHRS, CDR2 YFSETQ. The CDR3 extends over 14 amino acids.

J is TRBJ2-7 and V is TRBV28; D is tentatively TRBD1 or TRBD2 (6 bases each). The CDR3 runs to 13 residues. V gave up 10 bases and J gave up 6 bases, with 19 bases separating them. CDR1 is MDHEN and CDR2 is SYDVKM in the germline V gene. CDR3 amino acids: CATGGRGLGEQYF. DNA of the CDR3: TGTGCCACCGGGGGCCGGGGGCTCGGCGAGCAGTACTTC.